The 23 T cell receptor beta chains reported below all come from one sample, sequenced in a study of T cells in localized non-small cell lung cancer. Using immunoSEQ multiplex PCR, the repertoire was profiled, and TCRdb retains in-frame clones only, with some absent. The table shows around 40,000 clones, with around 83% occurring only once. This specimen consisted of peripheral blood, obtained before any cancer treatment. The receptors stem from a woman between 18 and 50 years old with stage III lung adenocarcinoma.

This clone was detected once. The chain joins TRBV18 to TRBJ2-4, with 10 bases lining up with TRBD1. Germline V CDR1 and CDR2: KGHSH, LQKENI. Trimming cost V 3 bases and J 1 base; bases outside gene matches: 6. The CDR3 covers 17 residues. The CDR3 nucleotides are TGTGCCAGCTCACCGATGCCGGGACAGGGGGCCAAAAACATTCAGTACTTC. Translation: CASSPMPGQGAKNIQYF.

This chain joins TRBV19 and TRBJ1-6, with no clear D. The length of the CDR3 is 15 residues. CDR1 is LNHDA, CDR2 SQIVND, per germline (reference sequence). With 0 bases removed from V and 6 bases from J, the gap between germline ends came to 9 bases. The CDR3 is CASSIDLGSNSPLHF. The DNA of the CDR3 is TGTGCCAGTAGTATAGATCTTGGGAGTAATTCACCCCTCCACTTT.

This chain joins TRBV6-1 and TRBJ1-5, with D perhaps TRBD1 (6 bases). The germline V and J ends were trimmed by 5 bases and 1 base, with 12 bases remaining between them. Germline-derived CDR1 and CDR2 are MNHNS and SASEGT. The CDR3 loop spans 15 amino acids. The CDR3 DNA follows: TGTGCCAGCAGTCGGGACAACTGGAGCAATCAGCCCCAGCATTTT. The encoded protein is CASSRDNWSNQPQHF.

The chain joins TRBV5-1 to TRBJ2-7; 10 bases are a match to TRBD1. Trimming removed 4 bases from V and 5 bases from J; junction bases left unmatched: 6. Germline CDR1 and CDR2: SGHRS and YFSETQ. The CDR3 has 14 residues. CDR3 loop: CASSTMGQGNEQYF. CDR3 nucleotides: TGCGCCAGCAGCACGATGGGACAGGGGAACGAGCAGTACTTC.

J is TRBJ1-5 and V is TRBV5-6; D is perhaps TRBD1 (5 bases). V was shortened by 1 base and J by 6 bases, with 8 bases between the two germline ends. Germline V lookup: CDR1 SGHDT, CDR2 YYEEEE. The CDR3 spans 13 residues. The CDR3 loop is CASSLQGGQPQHF. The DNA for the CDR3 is TGTGCCAGCAGCTTGCAGGGCGGTCAGCCCCAGCATTTT.

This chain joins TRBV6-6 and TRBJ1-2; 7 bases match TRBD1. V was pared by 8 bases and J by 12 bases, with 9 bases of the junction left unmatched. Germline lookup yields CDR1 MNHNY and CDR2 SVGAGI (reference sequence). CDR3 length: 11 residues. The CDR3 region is CASSSRGQNTF. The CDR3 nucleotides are TGTGCCAGCTCCTCGAGGGGGCAAAACACCTTC.

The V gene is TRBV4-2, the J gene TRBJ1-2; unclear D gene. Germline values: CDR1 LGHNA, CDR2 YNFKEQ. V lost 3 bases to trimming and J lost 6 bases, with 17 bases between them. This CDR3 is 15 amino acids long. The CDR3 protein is CASSQAGEASDGYTF. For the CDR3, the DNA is TGTGCCAGCAGCCAGGCTGGAGAGGCTAGCGATGGCTACACCTTC.

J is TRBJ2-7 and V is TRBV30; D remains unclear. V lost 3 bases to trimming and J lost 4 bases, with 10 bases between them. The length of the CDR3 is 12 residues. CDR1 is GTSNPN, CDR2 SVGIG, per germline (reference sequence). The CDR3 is CAWSPQKYEQYF. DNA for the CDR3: TGTGCCTGGAGCCCACAAAAGTACGAGCAGTACTTC.

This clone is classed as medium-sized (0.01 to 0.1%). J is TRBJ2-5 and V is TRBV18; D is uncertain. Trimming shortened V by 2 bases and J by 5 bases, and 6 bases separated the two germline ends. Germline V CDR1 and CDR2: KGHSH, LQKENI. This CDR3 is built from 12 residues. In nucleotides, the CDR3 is TGTGCCAGCTCACCAGGCCTCGAGACCCAGTACTTC. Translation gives CASSPGLETQYF.

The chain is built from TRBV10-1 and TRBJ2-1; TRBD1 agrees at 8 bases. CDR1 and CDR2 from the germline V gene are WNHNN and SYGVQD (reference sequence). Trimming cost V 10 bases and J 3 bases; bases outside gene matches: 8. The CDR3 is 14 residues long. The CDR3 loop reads CANADREHYNEQFF. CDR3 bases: TGCGCCAACGCGGACAGGGAACACTACAATGAGCAGTTCTTC.

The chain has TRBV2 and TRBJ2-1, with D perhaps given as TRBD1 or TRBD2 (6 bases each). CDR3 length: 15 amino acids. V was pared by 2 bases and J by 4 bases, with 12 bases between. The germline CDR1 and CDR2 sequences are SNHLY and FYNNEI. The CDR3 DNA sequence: TGTGCCAGCAGTGAAAGGGGGGCGAGTTACAATGAGCAGTTCTTC. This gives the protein CASSERGASYNEQFF.

The chain's CDR3 is CASSLAASGGDTQYF. The CDR3 bases are TGTGCCAGCAGCTTAGCGGCTAGCGGGGGAGATACGCAGTATTTT. The chain recombines TRBV7-9 with TRBJ2-3, with 10 bases aligning to TRBD2. Trimming at V came to 0 bases and at J to 5 bases, leaving 2 bases not matched to a gene. The CDR3 loop spans 15 amino acids. Germline V gene sequence: CDR1 SEHNR, CDR2 FQNEAQ (reference sequence).

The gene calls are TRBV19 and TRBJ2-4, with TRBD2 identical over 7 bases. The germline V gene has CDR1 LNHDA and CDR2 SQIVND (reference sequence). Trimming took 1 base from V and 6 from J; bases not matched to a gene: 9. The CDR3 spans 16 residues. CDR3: CASSIARGGPGNIQYF. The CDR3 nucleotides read TGTGCCAGTAGTATAGCTCGGGGAGGGCCAGGAAACATTCAGTACTTC.

CDR3 region: CASSPDRGNQPQHF. In DNA form, the CDR3 reads TGTGCCAGCAGCCCGGACAGGGGCAATCAGCCCCAGCATTTT. This chain joins TRBV7-2 and TRBJ1-5; 8 bases map to TRBD1. Germline V lookup: CDR1 SGHTA, CDR2 FQGNSA. The J segment lost 2 bases and the V segment lost 5 bases, leaving 2 bases of the junction unmatched. This CDR3 spans 14 amino acids.

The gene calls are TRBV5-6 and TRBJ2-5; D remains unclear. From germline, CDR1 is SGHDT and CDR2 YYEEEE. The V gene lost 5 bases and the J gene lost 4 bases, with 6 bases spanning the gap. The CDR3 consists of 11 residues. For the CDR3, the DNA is TGTGCCAGCAGATATGGAGAGACCCAGTACTTC. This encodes CASRYGETQYF. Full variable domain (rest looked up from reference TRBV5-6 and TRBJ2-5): DAGVTQSPTHLIKTRGQQVTLRCSPKSGHDTVSWYQQALGQGPQFIFQYYEEEERQRGNFPDRFSGHQFPNYSSELNVNALLLGDSALYLCASRYGETQYFGPGTRLLVL.

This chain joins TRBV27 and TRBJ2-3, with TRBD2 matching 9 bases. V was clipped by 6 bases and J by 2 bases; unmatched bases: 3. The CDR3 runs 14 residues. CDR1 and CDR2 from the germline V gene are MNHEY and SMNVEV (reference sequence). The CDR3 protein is CASSKRGDTDTQYF. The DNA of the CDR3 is TGTGCCAGCAGCAAGCGGGGGGACACAGATACGCAGTATTTT.

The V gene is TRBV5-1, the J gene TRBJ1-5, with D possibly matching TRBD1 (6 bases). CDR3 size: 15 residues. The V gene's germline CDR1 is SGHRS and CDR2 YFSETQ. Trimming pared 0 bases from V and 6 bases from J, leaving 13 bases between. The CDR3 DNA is TGCGCCAGCAGCTTGGAGGGGGGGCATAGTCAGCCCCAGCATTTT. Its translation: CASSLEGGHSQPQHF.

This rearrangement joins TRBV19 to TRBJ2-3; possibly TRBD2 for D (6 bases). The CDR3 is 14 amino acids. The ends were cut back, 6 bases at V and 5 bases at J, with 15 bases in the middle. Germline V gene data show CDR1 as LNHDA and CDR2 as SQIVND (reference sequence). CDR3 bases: TGTGCCAGTAGGCAGACGGGGGTAGGAGATACGCAGTATTTT. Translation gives CASRQTGVGDTQYF.

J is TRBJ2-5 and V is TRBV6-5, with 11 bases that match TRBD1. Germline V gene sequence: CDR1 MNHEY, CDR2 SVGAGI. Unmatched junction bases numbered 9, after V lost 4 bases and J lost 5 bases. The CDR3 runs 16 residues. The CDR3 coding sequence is TGTGCCAGCAGTTCCCGCCCGGGACAGGGGGGGGAGACCCAGTACTTC. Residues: CASSSRPGQGGETQYF.

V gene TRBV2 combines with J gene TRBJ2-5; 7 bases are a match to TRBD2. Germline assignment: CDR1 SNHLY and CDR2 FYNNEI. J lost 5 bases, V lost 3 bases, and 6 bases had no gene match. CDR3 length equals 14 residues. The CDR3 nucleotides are TGTGCCAGCAGTGAGCGGCGGGGGAGCGAGACCCAGTACTTC. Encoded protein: CASSERRGSETQYF.

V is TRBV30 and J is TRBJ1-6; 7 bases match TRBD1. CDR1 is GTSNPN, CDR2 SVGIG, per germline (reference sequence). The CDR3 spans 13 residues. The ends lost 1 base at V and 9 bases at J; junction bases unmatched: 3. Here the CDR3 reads CAWSGQGSSPLHF. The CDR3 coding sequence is TGTGCCTGGAGTGGACAGGGAAGTTCACCCCTCCACTTT.

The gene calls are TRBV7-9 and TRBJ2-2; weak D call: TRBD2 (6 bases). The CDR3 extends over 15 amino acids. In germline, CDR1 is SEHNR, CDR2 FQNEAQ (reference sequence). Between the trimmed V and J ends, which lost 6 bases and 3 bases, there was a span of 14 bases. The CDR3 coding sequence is TGTGCCAGCAGTTCTTGGGACTTATACACCGGGGAGCTGTTTTTT. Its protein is CASSSWDLYTGELFF.

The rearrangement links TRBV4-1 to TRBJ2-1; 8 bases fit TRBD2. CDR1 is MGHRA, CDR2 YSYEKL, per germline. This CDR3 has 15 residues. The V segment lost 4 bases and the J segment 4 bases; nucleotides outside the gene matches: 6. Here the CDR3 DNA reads TGCGCCAGCAGCCGGGGTAGCGGGGAGTACAATGAGCAGTTCTTC. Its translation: CASSRGSGEYNEQFF.